The 4 T cell receptor beta chains given below trace back to one sample, sequenced in a study of identical twins (dated by TCRdb to about 2016). The library was generated by 5' RACE. The data were produced on an Illumina HiSeq 2000. In TCRdb, the public reads were trimmed at Q25 with fastp and aligned with MiXCR, with productive beta chains retained. Duplicate CDR3 protein sequences are folded into a single record with the most common DNA and genes. This sample lists 1.5 million to 2 million distinct CDR3 sequences; more than 30% were detected once. The ten most abundant clones make up about 0.25% of the sample. Sequenced input: cord blood. These receptors all come from a newborn girl in good health.

This rearrangement joins TRBV20-1 to TRBJ2-1; D unresolved. The ends were cut back, 0 bases at V and 0 bases at J, with 12 bases in the middle. This CDR3 contains 16 residues. CDR1 is DFQATT and CDR2 is SNEGSKA in the germline V gene (reference sequence). As DNA, the CDR3 is TGCAGTGCTAGAGATACAATCGCTAGCTCCTACAATGAGCAGTTCTTC. It is translated as CSARDTIASSYNEQFF.

This sequence joins TRBV4-1 and TRBJ2-1; 7 bases are shared with TRBD2. CDR1 is MGHRA, CDR2 YSYEKL, per germline. The V and J ends lost 0 bases and 7 bases, in that order; junction bases with no gene match: 6. The length of the CDR3 is 15 residues. CDR3 DNA: TGCGCCAGCAGCCAAGAGGGACTACCGATAAATGAGCAGTTCTTC. Translating gives CASSQEGLPINEQFF.

This chain uses TRBV20-1 with TRBJ1-6; 9 nucleotides align to TRBD1. CDR1 is DFQATT and CDR2 is SNEGSKA in the germline V gene (reference sequence). This CDR3 is built from 14 residues. The V segment lost 6 bases and the J segment 7 bases; nucleotides outside the gene matches: 7. This CDR3 reads CSAGSDRGNSPLHF. CDR3 DNA sequence: TGCAGTGCCGGTTCCGACAGGGGGAATTCACCCCTCCACTTT.

This clonotype was seen a few times. The V and J genes are TRBV9 and TRBJ1-2, with 7 bases fitting TRBD1. This CDR3 comprises 13 residues. Unmatched junction bases numbered 5, after V lost 4 bases and J lost 5 bases. The germline gives CDR1 SGDLS, CDR2 YYNGEE. CDR3 DNA: TGTGCCAGCAGCACCTGGACAGGATATGGCTACACCTTC. Amino acids: CASSTWTGYGYTF.